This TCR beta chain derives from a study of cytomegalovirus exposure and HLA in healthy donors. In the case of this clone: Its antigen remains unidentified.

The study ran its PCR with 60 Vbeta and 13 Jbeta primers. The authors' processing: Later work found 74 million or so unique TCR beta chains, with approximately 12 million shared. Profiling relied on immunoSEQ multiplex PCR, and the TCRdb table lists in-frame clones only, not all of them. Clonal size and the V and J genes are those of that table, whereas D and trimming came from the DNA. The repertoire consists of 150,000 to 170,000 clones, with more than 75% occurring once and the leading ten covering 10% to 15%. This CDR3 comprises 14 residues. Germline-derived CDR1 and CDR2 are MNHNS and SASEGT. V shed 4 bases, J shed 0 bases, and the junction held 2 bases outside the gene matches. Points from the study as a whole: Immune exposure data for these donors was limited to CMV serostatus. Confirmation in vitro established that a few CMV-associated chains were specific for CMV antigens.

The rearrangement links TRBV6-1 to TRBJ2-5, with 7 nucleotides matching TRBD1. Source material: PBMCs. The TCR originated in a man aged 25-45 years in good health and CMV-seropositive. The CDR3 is CASSAQGDQETQYF. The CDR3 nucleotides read TGTGCCAGCAGTGCCCAGGGGGACCAAGAGACCCAGTACTTC.